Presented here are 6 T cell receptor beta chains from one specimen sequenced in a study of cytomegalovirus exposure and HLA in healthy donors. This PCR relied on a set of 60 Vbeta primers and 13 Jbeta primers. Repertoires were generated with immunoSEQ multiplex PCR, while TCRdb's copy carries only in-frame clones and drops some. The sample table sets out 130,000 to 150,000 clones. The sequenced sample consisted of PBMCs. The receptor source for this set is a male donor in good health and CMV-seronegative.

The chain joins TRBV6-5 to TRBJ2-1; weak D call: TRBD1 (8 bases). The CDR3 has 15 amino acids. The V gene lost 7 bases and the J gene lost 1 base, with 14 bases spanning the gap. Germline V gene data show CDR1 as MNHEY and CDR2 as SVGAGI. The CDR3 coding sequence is TGTGCCAGCACTGACAGGGGAGGGTCCTACAATGAGCAGTTCTTC. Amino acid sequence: CASTDRGGSYNEQFF.

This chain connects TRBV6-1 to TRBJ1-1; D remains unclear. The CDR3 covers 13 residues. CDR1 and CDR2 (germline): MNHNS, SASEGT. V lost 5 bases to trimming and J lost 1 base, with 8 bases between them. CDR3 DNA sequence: TGTGCCAGCAGTTATAGTGAGAACACTGAAGCTTTCTTT. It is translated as CASSYSENTEAFF.

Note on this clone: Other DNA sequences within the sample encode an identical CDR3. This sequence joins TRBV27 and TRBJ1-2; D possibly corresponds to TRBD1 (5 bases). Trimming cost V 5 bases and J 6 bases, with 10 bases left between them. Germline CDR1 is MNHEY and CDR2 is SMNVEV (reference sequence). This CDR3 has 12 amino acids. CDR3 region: CASSRQGDGYTF. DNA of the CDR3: TGTGCCAGCAGTCGCCAGGGTGATGGCTACACCTTC.

The CDR3 protein is CASSDGGSANTEAFF. The CDR3 DNA follows: TGTGCCAGCAGCGACGGGGGGTCGGCGAACACTGAAGCTTTCTTT. V gene TRBV9 combines with J gene TRBJ1-1; D is perhaps TRBD1 (5 bases). Germline V gene sequence: CDR1 SGDLS, CDR2 YYNGEE. With 3 bases removed from V and 1 base from J, the gap between germline ends came to 13 bases. The CDR3 loop spans 15 amino acids.

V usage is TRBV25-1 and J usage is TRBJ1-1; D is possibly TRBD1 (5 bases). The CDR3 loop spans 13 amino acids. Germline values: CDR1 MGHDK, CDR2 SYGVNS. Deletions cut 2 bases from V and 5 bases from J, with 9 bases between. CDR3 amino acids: CASSEHGGTEAFF. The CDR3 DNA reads TGTGCCAGCAGTGAACACGGGGGGACTGAAGCTTTCTTT.

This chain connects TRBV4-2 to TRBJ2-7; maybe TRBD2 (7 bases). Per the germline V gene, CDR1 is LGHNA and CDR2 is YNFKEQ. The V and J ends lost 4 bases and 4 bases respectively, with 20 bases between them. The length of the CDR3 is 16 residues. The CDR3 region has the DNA TGTGCCAGCAGCCCGCGTGAGGGGGGGGCAAGGTACGAGCAGTACTTC. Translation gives CASSPREGGARYEQYF.